This T cell receptor (beta chain) was captured in a study of a mutant IDH1 vaccine in newly diagnosed glioma. Points from the study as a whole: Roughly 93% of patients showed vaccine-induced immune responses across multiple MHC alleles.

The time point: week 11, during vaccination. Every vaccine dose comprised 300 ug of mutant IDH1 20-mer peptide plus topical imiquimod. This table comes from immunoSEQ multiplex PCR, and its TCRdb copy is limited to in-frame clones, with some not included. The table lists about 120,000 clones, about 80% of them singletons, with about 5.5% in the top ten. Looked up from germline, CDR1 is LNHDA and CDR2 is SQIVND (reference sequence). Trimming shortened V by 3 bases and J by 2 bases, and 14 bases separated the two germline ends. The CDR3 has 15 residues. As to this clone: Antigen specificity is unknown.

The source is a man in his forties with glioma. The chain combines TRBV19 with TRBJ2-7; D tentatively fits TRBD1 or TRBD2 (7 bases each). The sequenced sample was PBMCs, obtained from a glioma patient whose treatment included an IDH1 peptide vaccine. CDR3 sequence: CASSMGGGTTYEQYF. CDR3 in DNA: TGTGCCAGTAGTATGGGAGGGGGCACTACCTACGAGCAGTACTTC. The entire variable domain, with the rest obtained from reference TRBV19 and TRBJ2-7, is as follows: DGGITQSPKYLFRKEGQNVTLSCEQNLNHDAMYWYRQDPGQGLRLIYYSQIVNDFQKGDIAEGYSVSREKKESFPLTVTSAQKNPTAFYLCASSMGGGTTYEQYFGPGTRLTVT.